The 13 T cell receptor beta chains in this list originate from one sample, sequenced in a study of control samples from healthy donors and cancer patients. Libraries were prepared by immunoSEQ multiplex PCR; TCRdb keeps only in-frame clonotypes and omits some of them. The table records about 20,000 clones, about 89% of them present only once. The sequenced material came from PBMCs. These receptors came from a man aged 55 to 70 with head and neck cancer.

The gene calls are TRBV11-3 and TRBJ2-1, with D possibly being TRBD2 (7 bases). V shed 1 base and J shed 3 bases, with 13 bases lying between them. This CDR3 region has 16 residues. Germline V gene lookup returns CDR1 SGHNT and CDR2 YENEEA. The chain's CDR3 is CASSLVAGALYNEQFF. In DNA, the CDR3 is TGTGCCAGCAGCTTAGTGGCGGGGGCCCTCTACAATGAGCAGTTCTTC.

This clone has only one observation. This chain uses TRBV18 with TRBJ1-1; no firm D call. CDR1 and CDR2 from the germline V gene are KGHSH and LQKENI. The length of the CDR3 is 15 residues. With 6 bases removed from V and 0 bases from J, the gap between germline ends came to 14 bases. The CDR3 sequence is CASSQMGGMNTEAFF. CDR3 bases: TGTGCCAGCTCCCAAATGGGCGGCATGAACACTGAAGCTTTCTTT.

This chain joins TRBV6-6 and TRBJ2-3, with TRBD1 matching 10 bases. J gave up 2 bases and V 6 bases, and 8 bases lay outside the gene matches. CDR1 is MNHNY and CDR2 is SVGAGI in the germline V gene (reference sequence). The CDR3 loop spans 16 amino acids. CDR3 nucleotide sequence: TGTGCCAGCAGCCTCGACAGGGGGCGAGTCACAGATACGCAGTATTTT. Amino acid sequence: CASSLDRGRVTDTQYF.

The chain combines TRBV5-6 with TRBJ1-2, with D unclear. This CDR3 region has 13 residues. Between the trimmed V and J ends, which lost 4 bases and 2 bases, there was a span of 9 bases. Germline V gene lookup returns CDR1 SGHDT and CDR2 YYEEEE. This CDR3 reads CASSLGGNYGYTF. DNA for the CDR3: TGTGCCAGCAGCCTGGGAGGGAACTATGGCTACACCTTC.

V gene TRBV3-1 (or the pseudogene TRBV3-2) combines with J gene TRBJ2-7; TRBD2 might be the D (5 bases). Germline V gene sequence: CDR1 LGHDT, CDR2 YNNKEL (reference sequence). There are 16 residues in the CDR3. Trimming shortened V by 0 bases and J by 7 bases, and 19 bases separated the two germline ends. The CDR3 nucleotides read TGTGCCAGCAGCCAAGAAGGTCTGTATCTTACGGGGGAGCAGTACTTC. Translated: CASSQEGLYLTGEQYF.

The rearrangement links TRBV7-9 to TRBJ1-1; D is perhaps TRBD1 (6 bases). The CDR3 length is 13 residues. Trimming shortened V by 1 base and J by 11 bases, and 14 bases separated the two germline ends. CDR1 SEHNR and CDR2 FQNEAQ come from the germline V gene (reference sequence). This chain's CDR3 is CASSLEQGRGAFF. The DNA of the CDR3 is TGTGCCAGCAGCTTAGAACAGGGCCGGGGGGCTTTCTTT.

The chain links TRBV11-2 to TRBJ2-6; D unresolved. Trimming stripped 5 bases from V and 0 bases from J, with 5 bases between. Germline loops: CDR1 SGHAT, CDR2 FQNNGV. The CDR3 contains 14 residues. The CDR3 nucleotides are TGTGCCAGCAGCCCCTACTCTGGGGCCAACGTCCTGACTTTC. It translates to CASSPYSGANVLTF.

This chain links TRBV19 with TRBJ2-7; TRBD1 matches at 7 bases. The CDR3 is 14 amino acids. Looked up from germline, CDR1 is LNHDA and CDR2 is SQIVND (reference sequence). V lost 3 bases to trimming and J lost 0 bases; unmatched junction nucleotides: 2. The CDR3 is CASSIYRGSYEQYF. CDR3 bases: TGTGCCAGTAGTATTTACAGGGGCTCCTACGAGCAGTACTTC.

This chain links TRBV2 with TRBJ2-5; the match to TRBD2 covers 8 bases. The CDR3 extends over 14 amino acids. V lost 6 bases, J lost 5 bases, and 8 bases stayed unmatched. Per the germline V gene, CDR1 is SNHLY and CDR2 is FYNNEI. This CDR3 is CASSLGGAGETQYF. CDR3 nucleotides: TGTGCCAGCAGCCTCGGGGGGGCAGGGGAGACCCAGTACTTC.

This rearrangement joins TRBV11-2 to TRBJ1-6, with D unclear. Deletions cut 5 bases from V and 9 bases from J, with 11 bases between. Germline V lookup: CDR1 SGHAT, CDR2 FQNNGV. This CDR3 has 13 amino acids. The CDR3 sequence is CASSPILVSPLHF. The CDR3, as DNA: TGTGCCAGCAGCCCCATCCTGGTTTCACCCCTCCACTTT.

This chain uses TRBV11-2 with TRBJ2-7; D not resolved. Germline values: CDR1 SGHAT, CDR2 FQNNGV. V gave up 1 base and J gave up 0 bases, with 7 bases separating them. The CDR3 extends over 14 amino acids. The CDR3 is CASSLGPYSYEQYF. The CDR3, as DNA: TGTGCCAGCAGCTTAGGACCCTACTCCTACGAGCAGTACTTC.

As DNA, the CDR3 is TGTGCCAGTAGTCCGGCGGGGGGGCACCCCTACGAGCAGTACTTC. Amino acid sequence: CASSPAGGHPYEQYF. V usage is TRBV19 and J usage is TRBJ2-7, with TRBD2 matching over 9 bases. V lost 5 bases to trimming and J lost 2 bases; unmatched junction nucleotides: 7. This CDR3 is 15 amino acids long. Looked up from germline, CDR1 is LNHDA and CDR2 is SQIVND (reference sequence). Based on the CDR3 plus reference TRBV19 and TRBJ2-7, the full variable domain is DGGITQSPKYLFRKEGQNVTLSCEQNLNHDAMYWYRQDPGQGLRLIYYSQIVNDFQKGDIAEGYSVSREKKESFPLTVTSAQKNPTAFYLCASSPAGGHPYEQYFGPGTRLTVT.

This chain links TRBV7-9 with TRBJ1-2, with TRBD1 identical over 9 bases. J lost 1 base, V lost 4 bases, and 7 bases had no gene match. Germline values: CDR1 SEHNR, CDR2 FQNEAQ (reference sequence). The CDR3 extends over 16 amino acids. The CDR3, as DNA: TGTGCCAGCAGCTCCACCGGGACAGGGAATAACTATGGCTACACCTTC. Its translation: CASSSTGTGNNYGYTF. Full variable domain (rest looked up from reference TRBV7-9 and TRBJ1-2): DTGVSQNPRHKITKRGQNVTFRCDPISEHNRLYWYRQTLGQGPEFLTYFQNEAQLEKSRLLSDRFSAERPKGSFSTLEIQRTEQGDSAMYLCASSSTGTGNNYGYTFGSGTRLTVV.